A selection of T cell receptor beta chains follows, all from one sample in a study of blood T cell repertoires in COVID-19. Measured with immunoSEQ multiplex PCR; TCRdb has only the in-frame clones, and not every one. The sample lists approximately 89,000 clones; 90% to 95% were seen once. Sequencing input: peripheral blood. All receptors come from a human donor with active COVID-19. The donor label of this sample is uncertain. The CDR3 runs from the conserved cysteine through the conserved F or W. D genes are given only for firm matches. Clone size, where shown, is once, few, many, or a class for clones that have expanded.

clone size: -
J gene: TRBJ2-2
D gene: -
V gene: TRBV2
CDR3 protein: CASRQNRVITGELFF
CDR3 DNA: TGTGCCAGCAGACAGAACAGGGTTATCACCGGGGAGCTGTTTTTT

clone size: -
J gene: TRBJ1-6
D gene: -
V gene: TRBV6-5
CDR3 protein: CASSRTLSDGSPLHF
CDR3 DNA: TGTGCCAGCAGTCGGACTTTATCCGATGGTTCACCCCTCCACTTT

clone size: -
J gene: TRBJ2-1
D gene: TRBD1
V gene: TRBV5-1
CDR3 protein: CASNPGTGNYNEQFF
CDR3 DNA: TGCGCCAGCAACCCCGGGACAGGGAATTACAATGAGCAGTTCTTC

clone size: -
J gene: TRBJ1-3
D gene: -
V gene: TRBV6-5
CDR3 protein: CASCRGPGNTIYF
CDR3 DNA: TGTGCCAGCTGCAGGGGACCTGGAAACACCATATATTTT

clone size: -
J gene: TRBJ1-2
D gene: -
V gene: TRBV28
CDR3 protein: CASSPPIDRNYGYTF
CDR3 DNA: TGTGCCAGCAGCCCCCCGATAGACAGAAACTATGGCTACACCTTC

clone size: -
J gene: TRBJ2-3
D gene: -
V gene: TRBV7-9
CDR3 protein: CASRTDSYSTDTQYF
CDR3 DNA: TGTGCCAGCAGAACGGACAGCTATAGCACAGATACGCAGTATTTT

clone size: -
J gene: TRBJ2-5
D gene: TRBD2
V gene: TRBV11-2
CDR3 protein: CASSLPAGGPGETQYF
CDR3 DNA: TGTGCCAGCAGCTTACCGGCGGGGGGGCCGGGAGAGACCCAGTACTTC

clone size: once
J gene: TRBJ2-5
D gene: TRBD2
V gene: TRBV9
CDR3 protein: CASSAGRARETQYF
CDR3 DNA: TGTGCCAGCAGCGCAGGGAGGGCCCGGGAGACCCAGTACTTC

clone size: -
J gene: TRBJ2-1
D gene: -
V gene: TRBV19
CDR3 protein: CASSRTGSNEQFF
CDR3 DNA: TGTGCCAGTAGTCGTACAGGGTCCAATGAGCAGTTCTTC

clone size: -
J gene: TRBJ1-5
D gene: -
V gene: TRBV19
CDR3 protein: CASSIGSRGNQPQHF
CDR3 DNA: TGTGCCAGTAGTATAGGAAGCAGGGGAAATCAGCCCCAGCATTTT